The rows below give T cell receptor beta chains drawn from one sample of a study of Ad26.COV2.S vaccination and SARS-CoV-2 variants. The protocol was immunoSEQ multiplex PCR, while the TCRdb copy is restricted to in-frame clones and leaves out a portion. The table shows roughly 400,000 clones, with around nine tenths occurring only once. Sequences were derived from peripheral blood, sampled in a trial of Ad26.COV2.S vaccine versus placebo. These TCRs come from a person aged 18 to 59 who received the Ad26.COV2.S COVID-19 vaccine or a placebo. Each CDR3 is given with its conserved first and last residue. The order of the fields is V gene, J gene, D gene, clone size, CDR3 DNA, CDR3 protein. D genes are given only for firm matches. Some rows mark clone size as missing; the rest say once, few, many or name a class of expanded clone.

V: TRBV14; J: TRBJ1-6; D: TRBD1; size: NA; DNA: TGTGCCAGCAGCGTCCGGGACAGCAATTCACCCCTCCACTTT; CDR3: CASSVRDSNSPLHF
V: TRBV20-1; J: TRBJ2-3; D: TRBD1; size: NA; DNA: TGCAGTGCTAGTGTAACAGGGGAAGGTTGGGCAGATACGCAGTATTTT; CDR3: CSASVTGEGWADTQYF
V: TRBV30; J: TRBJ2-5; D: TRBD1; size: NA; DNA: TGTGCCTGGAGTACTGACAGGGCGAGGGGAGAGACCCAGTACTTC; CDR3: CAWSTDRARGETQYF
V: TRBV13; J: TRBJ2-7; D: TRBD1; size: many; DNA: TGTGCCAGCAGCTTGGGGGCAGGGGGTAGGGCCTACGAGCAGTACTTC; CDR3: CASSLGAGGRAYEQYF
V: TRBV4-2; J: TRBJ2-1; D: TRBD2; size: NA; DNA: TGTGCCAGCAGCCAAGTTCCCAGACTAGCGGGAGTCCTCAATGAGCAGTTCTTC; CDR3: CASSQVPRLAGVLNEQFF
V: TRBV25-1; J: TRBJ1-1; D: NA; size: NA; DNA: TGTGCCAGCAGTGCTATGGGACGGAACACTGAAGCTTTCTTT; CDR3: CASSAMGRNTEAFF
V: TRBV7-9; J: TRBJ2-3; D: NA; size: few; DNA: TGTGCCAGCAGCTTCTCCAGGGGGGGCACAGATACGCAGTATTTT; CDR3: CASSFSRGGTDTQYF
V: TRBV9; J: TRBJ2-1; D: TRBD2; size: NA; DNA: TGTGCCAGCAGCGTAGCGGGACTAGCGGGAGGGCAAGATGAGCAGTTCTTC; CDR3: CASSVAGLAGGQDEQFF
V: TRBV14; J: TRBJ2-5; D: NA; size: NA; DNA: TGTGCCAGCAGCCAAGTCGGGGTGAGGCAAGAGACCCAGTACTTC; CDR3: CASSQVGVRQETQYF
V: TRBV4-1; J: TRBJ2-1; D: NA; size: NA; DNA: TGCGCCAGTGCCAAGGGGCCTCTCTCCTACAATGAGCAGTTCTTC; CDR3: CASAKGPLSYNEQFF
V: TRBV7-9; J: TRBJ2-1; D: NA; size: NA; DNA: TGTGCCAGCAGCCCCAACACCTACAATGAGCAGTTCTTC; CDR3: CASSPNTYNEQFF
V: TRBV2; J: TRBJ1-2; D: NA; size: NA; DNA: TGTGCCAGCAGTGAAAGTCAGGGTGGCGGCTACACCTTC; CDR3: CASSESQGGGYTF
V: TRBV11-2; J: TRBJ2-1; D: NA; size: NA; DNA: TGTGCCAGCAGCTTAGGGCAAACTAGCTCGGATGAGCAGTTCTTC; CDR3: CASSLGQTSSDEQFF
V: TRBV4-1; J: TRBJ2-7; D: TRBD2; size: once; DNA: TGCGCCAGCAGCCAAACTAGCGGGAGGGACTACGAGCAGTACTTC; CDR3: CASSQTSGRDYEQYF
V: TRBV11-2; J: TRBJ2-1; D: TRBD2; size: NA; DNA: TGTGCCAGCAGCTTAGATAGGGCTAGCGGGAATGAGCAGTTCTTC; CDR3: CASSLDRASGNEQFF
V: TRBV29-1; J: TRBJ2-5; D: NA; size: few; DNA: TGCAGCGTTAACCACCAAGAGACCCAGTACTTC; CDR3: CSVNHQETQYF